The T cell receptor beta chain under discussion was sequenced for a study of cytomegalovirus exposure and HLA in healthy donors. The PCR ran on 60 Vbeta and 13 Jbeta primers. Some clones are missing from TCRdb's copy, which holds only in-frame ones; the method was immunoSEQ multiplex PCR. This table holds almost 70,000 clones, roughly two thirds found once. V was clipped by 6 bases and J by 0 bases; unmatched bases: 4. The CDR3 runs 15 residues. Looked up from germline, CDR1 is MNHEY and CDR2 is SMNVEV (reference sequence). V usage is TRBV27 and J usage is TRBJ2-7; 11 bases are a match to TRBD2. What was sequenced was PBMCs. The clonotype originates from a male donor in good health and CMV-seropositive. The CDR3 reads CASRGTSGASYEQYF. In nucleotides, the CDR3 is TGTGCCAGCAGGGGGACTAGCGGAGCCTCCTACGAGCAGTACTTC.